The 3 T cell receptor beta chains presented below share a single source sample, sequenced in a study of early T cells in non-severe SARS-CoV-2 infection. TCRdb fed the 5' RACE reads into MiXCR, producing one record per CDR3 protein. The data show about 80,000 distinct CDR3 sequences, around 12% seen once. The sequencing here drew on whole blood, taken at baseline. These receptors came from an adult who was a healthcare worker with PCR-confirmed SARS-CoV-2 infection or an uninfected control (not recorded which). The donor label of this sample is uncertain.

The V call is TRBV4-1, the J call TRBJ1-1; D is unresolved. Per germline, CDR1 MGHRA and CDR2 YSYEKL. The V and J ends lost 6 bases and 1 base respectively, with 9 bases between them. This CDR3 spans 13 amino acids. As DNA, the CDR3 is TGCGCCAGCAGATGGACGGGGAACACTGAAGCTTTCTTT. Translating it yields CASRWTGNTEAFF.

V and J are TRBV18 and TRBJ2-5, with TRBD2 as a possible D gene (6 bases). Germline-derived CDR1 and CDR2 are KGHSH and LQKENI. Trimming left V 2 bases short and J 4 bases short, with 20 bases between. The CDR3 is made up of 17 amino acids. The CDR3 DNA is TGTGCCAGCTCACCAGCGCCGGGACTTCCAAGGGGAGAGACCCAGTACTTC. It specifies CASSPAPGLPRGETQYF.

This clonotype was seen a single time. The junction departs from the called germline gene at one end, perhaps through a read error. V usage is TRBV18 and J usage is TRBJ2-1, with TRBD1 matching 7 bases. CDR3 size: 15 residues. Germline V gene data show CDR1 as KGHSH and CDR2 as LQKENI. CDR3 nucleotide sequence: TGTGCCAGCTCAACCGACAGGGCGCGGTACAATGAGGAGTTCTTC. Translating it yields CASSTDRARYNEEFF.